The 30 T cell receptor beta chains presented below share a single source sample, sequenced in a study of response to subunit inactivated influenza vaccine. A single record per CDR3 protein comes from TCRdb applying MiXCR to the RT-PCR reads. The profile shows 600,000 to 700,000 distinct CDR3 sequences, approximately 14% of them singletons. The sample was PBMCs from blood, taken around two weeks before vaccination. All receptors come from a middle-aged man who received an inactivated influenza vaccine.

The chain has TRBV7-9 and TRBJ2-1; 7 bases agree with TRBD2. Germline V gives CDR1 SEHNR, CDR2 FQNEAQ (reference sequence). The V gene end was trimmed by 4 bases and the J gene end by 8 bases; junction bases not matched to a gene: 8. The CDR3 sequence is 14 residues long. The DNA of the CDR3 is TGTGCCAGCAGCTCCTCGGGACTAATATATGAGCAGTTCTTC. It specifies CASSSSGLIYEQFF.

V and J are TRBV27 and TRBJ2-5; the match to TRBD1 covers 7 bases. CDR3 size: 14 residues. Germline V gene lookup returns CDR1 MNHEY and CDR2 SMNVEV (reference sequence). V lost 3 bases to trimming and J lost 2 bases; unmatched junction nucleotides: 3. DNA for the CDR3: TGTGCCAGCAGTTTTACAGGGGCTCAAGAGACCCAGTACTTC. Encoded protein: CASSFTGAQETQYF.

This clonotype was seen only a few times. This chain uses TRBV6-1 with TRBJ1-2; possibly TRBD1 for D (6 bases). In germline, CDR1 is MNHNS, CDR2 SASEGT. This CDR3 has 14 amino acids. V gave up 6 bases and J gave up 0 bases, with 11 bases separating them. CDR3 in amino acids: CASSFDRTNYGYTF. CDR3 sequence (DNA): TGTGCCAGCAGCTTTGACAGGACTAACTATGGCTACACCTTC.

This clonotype occurred many times. The chain employs TRBV4-3 and TRBJ1-4; no reliable D call. Trimming removed 0 bases at V and 8 bases at J, with 19 bases between. The CDR3 contains 17 residues. In germline, CDR1 is LGHNA, CDR2 YSLEER. DNA of the CDR3: TGCGCCAGCAGCCAAGATTTTATAGCCAGAGGAGGGGAAAAACTGTTTTTT. Translating gives CASSQDFIARGGEKLFF.

This clonotype was seen a few times. The CDR3 loop reads CASSFRTGLTDTQYF. The CDR3 DNA sequence: TGTGCCAGCAGCTTTCGGACAGGCCTCACAGATACGCAGTATTTT. The chain links TRBV11-2 to TRBJ2-3, with 7 bases identical to TRBD1. The junction had 5 bases not matched to a gene; V was cut back by 3 bases and J by 2 bases. Germline CDR1 SGHAT, CDR2 FQNNGV. This CDR3 is built from 15 residues.

The CDR3 sequence: CASSERNSLPNEKLFF. CDR3 DNA sequence: TGTGCCAGCAGTGAAAGGAACAGCCTTCCTAATGAAAAACTGTTTTTT. V usage is TRBV6-1 and J usage is TRBJ1-4, with D unresolved. The CDR3 totals 16 residues. Trimming took off 2 bases at V and 3 bases at J, with 13 bases between the two ends. Germline loops: CDR1 MNHNS, CDR2 SASEGT.

This clonotype was seen only a few times. The chain employs TRBV29-1 and TRBJ2-7; 11 bases are shared with TRBD1. The CDR3 consists of 15 residues. The V gene's germline CDR1 is SQVTM and CDR2 ANQGSEA. The V and J ends lost 0 bases and 4 bases, in that order; junction bases with no gene match: 5. CDR3 coding DNA: TGCAGCGTTGAAGATCTGGGGACAGGGGGTTACGAGCAGTACTTC. Amino acid sequence: CSVEDLGTGGYEQYF.

This chain links TRBV24-1 with TRBJ2-1, with 11 bases fitting TRBD2. The germline V gene encodes CDR1 KGHDR and CDR2 SFDVKD. V lost 4 bases and J lost 5; bases outside the gene matches: 9. The CDR3 has 17 residues. The CDR3 spells CATSETPPSGRHNEQFF. CDR3 DNA: TGTGCCACCAGTGAGACCCCCCCTAGCGGGAGGCACAATGAGCAGTTCTTC.

The V call is TRBV7-2, the J call TRBJ2-7, with 7 nucleotides matching TRBD1. This CDR3 is 14 amino acids long. Germline CDR1 is SGHTA and CDR2 is FQGNSA. The J segment lost 2 bases and the V segment lost 5 bases, leaving 6 bases of the junction unmatched. CDR3 coding DNA: TGTGCCAGCAGCGCCCGACAGGGTACCTACGAGCAGTACTTC. Its protein is CASSARQGTYEQYF.

Here the CDR3 DNA reads TGTGCCAGCAGACTGGTGGGACAAGCAGCCTGGGAGCAGTTCTTC. The encoded protein is CASRLVGQAAWEQFF. V usage is TRBV5-6 and J usage is TRBJ2-1; a weak D match, TRBD1 (6 bases). Trimming cost V 5 bases and J 10 bases, with 22 bases left between them. CDR3 length equals 15 residues. Per germline, CDR1 SGHDT and CDR2 YYEEEE.

This clonotype was found a few times. The chain couples TRBV7-6 to TRBJ2-3; D not resolved. V was shortened by 4 bases and J by 2 bases, with 16 bases between the two germline ends. The CDR3 runs to 16 residues. The V gene's germline CDR1 is SGHVS and CDR2 FNYEAQ. CDR3 in amino acids: CASSSGPPPFTDTQYF. In nucleotides, the CDR3 is TGTGCCAGCAGCTCCGGACCCCCGCCGTTCACAGATACGCAGTATTTT.

The rearrangement joins TRBV12-3 or TRBV12-4 to TRBJ1-6; 10 positions match TRBD1. V shed 3 bases, J shed 9 bases, and the junction held 2 bases outside the gene matches. The CDR3 spans 14 residues. The CDR3 sequence is CASSLGTGVSPLHF. The CDR3 DNA reads TGTGCCAGCAGTTTGGGGACAGGGGTTTCACCCCTCCACTTT.

This chain connects TRBV4-1 to TRBJ2-7; 9 positions agree with TRBD1. CDR3 length: 19 residues. The V and J ends lost 0 bases and 5 bases, in that order; junction bases with no gene match: 17. Germline CDR1 and CDR2: MGHRA and YSYEKL. The CDR3 sequence is CASSQDPHRPGTGRNEQYF. The CDR3 DNA is TGCGCCAGCAGCCAAGATCCACATAGACCCGGGACAGGGAGAAACGAGCAGTACTTC.

DNA for the CDR3: TGCGCCAGCAGACTTGGGCAGCTGAACACTGGAACCGAAGCTTTCTTT. This codes for CASRLGQLNTGTEAFF. The V and J genes are TRBV5-1 and TRBJ1-1; D is ambiguous. This CDR3 has 16 residues. Trimming left V 5 bases short and J 8 bases short, with 25 bases between. Germline V CDR1 and CDR2: SGHRS, YFSETQ. Full variable domain (missing parts from reference TRBV5-1 and TRBJ1-1): KAGVTQTPRYLIKTRGQQVTLSCSPISGHRSVSWYQQTPGQGLQFLFEYFSETQRNKGNFPGRFSGRQFSNSRSEMNVSTLELGDSALYLCASRLGQLNTGTEAFFGQGTRLTVV.

The gene calls are TRBV20-1 and TRBJ1-1, with a tentative D call TRBD1 (6 bases). Trimming took 5 bases from V and 0 from J, leaving 22 bases between them. The CDR3 spans 17 residues. The germline V gene has CDR1 DFQATT and CDR2 SNEGSKA (reference sequence). Here the CDR3 reads CSAPPPWTASLNTEAFF. CDR3 DNA sequence: TGCAGTGCTCCCCCCCCATGGACAGCCAGTCTGAACACTGAAGCTTTCTTT.

This clonotype occurred a few times. CDR3 bases: TGTGCCAGCAGCTTAGTCGGGGGGCGCATCTCGTACTTC. This encodes CASSLVGGRISYF. This sequence joins TRBV11-2 and TRBJ2-4, with D possibly being TRBD2 (7 bases). CDR1 SGHAT and CDR2 FQNNGV come from the germline V gene. Trimming shortened V by 1 base and J by 15 bases, and 16 bases separated the two germline ends. The CDR3 spans 13 residues.

This chain links TRBV7-9 with TRBJ2-3, with D possibly matching TRBD2 (5 bases). The germline V and J ends were trimmed by 6 bases and 1 base, with 11 bases remaining between them. CDR1 SEHNR and CDR2 FQNEAQ come from the germline V gene (reference sequence). The CDR3 has 14 amino acids. The CDR3 DNA follows: TGTGCCAGCAGTGAAGGAGGTGGCACAGATACGCAGTATTTT. Translation: CASSEGGGTDTQYF.

V usage is TRBV12-3 or TRBV12-4 and J usage is TRBJ2-1; no reliable D call. The length of the CDR3 is 14 residues. The germline V and J ends were trimmed by 0 bases and 8 bases, with 11 bases remaining between them. The CDR3 protein is CASSLAFHADEQFF. CDR3 bases: TGTGCCAGCAGTTTAGCCTTTCATGCCGATGAGCAGTTCTTC.

This clonotype was seen more than once but under ten times. The chain links TRBV29-1 to TRBJ2-5; 9 nucleotides align to TRBD1. V was pared by 7 bases and J by 3 bases, with 6 bases of the junction left unmatched. The CDR3 length is 13 residues. CDR1 and CDR2 from the germline V gene are SQVTM and ANQGSEA. The DNA of the CDR3 is TGCAGCGCTACGGACAGGGGAAAAGAGACCCAGTACTTC. It encodes CSATDRGKETQYF.

The chain is built from TRBV4-3 and TRBJ2-4; D uncertain. Germline-derived CDR1 and CDR2 are LGHNA and YSLEER. This CDR3 is built from 14 residues. V shed 0 bases and J shed 4 bases, with 7 bases lying between them. CDR3 sequence (DNA): TGCGCCAGCAGCCAAGAGAATGGGAAAAACATTCAGTACTTC. This sequence encodes CASSQENGKNIQYF.

The sample holds a few counts of this clonotype. J is TRBJ2-3 and V is TRBV7-8; TRBD2 matches 11 bases. CDR3 length: 17 amino acids. V dropped 5 bases and J dropped 6; count of bases not matched to a gene: 13. CDR1 is SGHVS and CDR2 is FQNEAQ in the germline V gene. In DNA form, the CDR3 reads TGTGCCAGCAGCCCCGGGGTAGCGGGGGGGCCAGTGGATACGCAGTATTTT. This gives the protein CASSPGVAGGPVDTQYF.

This clonotype appeared a few times. This chain joins TRBV18 and TRBJ2-6; D uncertain. The CDR3 extends over 14 amino acids. CDR1 and CDR2 (germline): KGHSH, LQKENI. Between the trimmed V and J ends, which lost 6 bases and 0 bases, there was a span of 6 bases. The CDR3 region is CASSPFSGANVLTF. The CDR3 DNA reads as TGTGCCAGCTCTCCGTTCTCTGGGGCCAACGTCCTGACTTTC.

The CDR3 nucleotides read TGTGCCAGCAGTGTGGCCAGGCGGGAATGGACCCAGCATTTT. Amino acid sequence: CASSVARREWTQHF. This sequence joins TRBV2 and TRBJ1-5, with no clear D. CDR3 length: 14 amino acids. V gave up 4 bases and J gave up 11 bases, with 18 bases separating them. From germline, CDR1 is SNHLY and CDR2 FYNNEI.

V usage is TRBV5-5 and J usage is TRBJ2-7; D perhaps matches TRBD2 (5 bases). Looked up from germline, CDR1 is SGHKS and CDR2 is YYEKEE (reference sequence). The V gene lost 1 base and the J gene lost 8 bases, with 13 bases spanning the gap. This CDR3 spans 13 amino acids. CDR3 in DNA: TGTGCCAGCAGCTTGCTCGGGGAAGAACAGCAGTACTTC. This encodes CASSLLGEEQQYF.

The gene calls are TRBV6-2 or TRBV6-3 and TRBJ1-1; the D gene is possibly TRBD1 (6 bases). The V gene's germline CDR1 is MNHEY and CDR2 SVGEGT. The CDR3 extends over 16 amino acids. V was clipped by 5 bases and J by 4 bases, with 20 bases between them. As DNA, the CDR3 is TGTGCCAGCAGTACGGCCAGGGGTGGTTTGATCACTGAAGCTTTCTTT. As protein: CASSTARGGLITEAFF.

This clonotype occurred a few times. The V and J genes are TRBV29-1 and TRBJ2-7; possible D gene TRBD2, 6 bases. V shed 4 bases and J shed 0 bases, with 10 bases lying between them. Germline-derived CDR1 and CDR2 are SQVTM and ANQGSEA. The CDR3 runs 13 residues. The CDR3 sequence is CSVVYGSSYEQYF. DNA of the CDR3: TGCAGCGTTGTCTACGGGAGCTCCTACGAGCAGTACTTC.

J is TRBJ2-3 and V is TRBV20-1, with 8 positions matching TRBD2. This CDR3 spans 14 amino acids. V dropped 5 bases and J dropped 2; count of bases not matched to a gene: 6. The germline CDR1 and CDR2 sequences are DFQATT and SNEGSKA (reference sequence). For the CDR3, the DNA is TGCAGTGCTCCACTAGCGGCCTCCACAGATACGCAGTATTTT. Its protein product is CSAPLAASTDTQYF.

This clonotype was detected many times. This chain links TRBV12-3 or TRBV12-4 with TRBJ2-3; 11 bases map to TRBD1. The ends lost 11 bases at V and 8 bases at J; junction bases unmatched: 12. The CDR3 totals 14 residues. CDR3 nucleotides: TGTGCCTCAAGGGGGGACAGGGGGTTGAGTACGCAGTATTTT. Residues: CASRGDRGLSTQYF.

The chain links TRBV20-1 to TRBJ2-3; D gene unclear. The germline V gene has CDR1 DFQATT and CDR2 SNEGSKA (reference sequence). Trimming pared 2 bases from V and 5 bases from J, leaving 8 bases between. CDR3 length: 12 amino acids. Here the CDR3 DNA reads TGCAGTGCTAGATGGGCTGGAGATACGCAGTATTTT. Protein: CSARWAGDTQYF.

The rearrangement links TRBV6-5 to TRBJ2-7; TRBD1 aligns across 10 bases. The V gene end was trimmed by 2 bases and the J gene end by 6 bases; junction bases not matched to a gene: 7. This CDR3 is built from 15 residues. Germline CDR1 reads MNHEY; CDR2 reads SVGAGI. CDR3 in DNA: TGTGCCAGCAGTTACCCCGGGACAGGGGTCCGCGAGCAGTACTTC. Its protein is CASSYPGTGVREQYF.